Listed below are T cell receptor beta chains from one sample, sequenced in a study of blood T cells in healthy people across ages. TCRdb independently ran MiXCR on the 5' RACE reads; one entry per CDR3 protein. The data contain 850,000 to 1,300,000 distinct CDR3 sequences, 35% to 55% of them singletons. The sequenced material came from blood. The source of these receptors is a woman aged 60-70 years in good health. CDR3s include the opening cysteine and the closing phenylalanine or tryptophan. D genes are given only for firm matches. Size values are once, few and many counts, or a class for expanded clones, and some rows have none.

cdr3_aa cdr3_nt clone_size d_call j_call v_call
CASSLGGVNQPQHF TGTGCCAGCAGCTTGGGGGGAGTCAATCAGCCCCAGCATTTT many - TRBJ1-5 TRBV7-9
CASSLGGLERYF TGTGCCAGCAGCTTAGGGGGGCTCGAGCGGTACTTC - - TRBJ2-7 TRBV7-8
CASSLPGLPPYEQYF TGCGCCAGCAGCCTTCCGGGACTTCCCCCCTACGAGCAGTACTTC - - TRBJ2-7 TRBV4-1
CATSVTDNYNEQFF TGTGCCACCAGTGTCACTGACAACTACAATGAGCAGTTCTTC few - TRBJ2-1 TRBV24-1
CASMPHGPGNTIYF TGTGCCAGCATGCCGCATGGTCCTGGAAACACCATATATTTT - - TRBJ1-3 TRBV28
CASSHPLAGAYEQYF TGTGCCAGCAGCCACCCACTAGCGGGAGCCTACGAGCAGTACTTC - TRBD2 TRBJ2-7 TRBV7-8
CASSLGQGARGPQETQYF TGTGCCAGCAGCTTGGGACAGGGGGCAAGGGGGCCTCAAGAGACCCAGTACTTC - TRBD1 TRBJ2-5 TRBV5-4
CASSPNSGRYNEQFF TGTGCCAGCAGTCCCAATAGCGGGAGATACAATGAGCAGTTCTTC - TRBD2 TRBJ2-1 TRBV7-9
CSVTESSEKLFF TGCAGCGTGACGGAATCGAGTGAAAAACTGTTTTTT few - TRBJ1-4 TRBV29-1
CASSPGVIDSNQPQHF TGTGCCAGCTCACCGGGGGTCATAGATAGCAATCAGCCCCAGCATTTT - - TRBJ1-5 TRBV18
CSVEEGYTEAFF TGCAGCGTTGAGGAGGGGTATACTGAAGCTTTCTTT once - TRBJ1-1 TRBV29-1
CASSSWTSGRWVRSYNEQFF TGTGCCAGCAGCTCCTGGACTAGCGGGAGATGGGTCCGGTCCTACAATGAGCAGTTCTTC - TRBD2 TRBJ2-1 TRBV3-1
CGAIISTGTNTEAFF TGCGGTGCTATAATTTCGACAGGAACGAACACTGAAGCTTTCTTT - - TRBJ1-1 TRBV20-1
CASSLRTSHPYNEQFF TGTGCCAGCAGCCTCCGGACCAGCCATCCCTACAATGAGCAGTTCTTC few - TRBJ2-1 TRBV14
CASSYGLGLTEAFF TGTGCCAGCAGTTACGGCCTAGGGTTGACTGAAGCTTTCTTT - - TRBJ1-1 TRBV6-2/TRBV6-3
CSARRLSSSYNEQFF TGCAGTGCTAGAAGACTTTCCAGCTCCTACAATGAGCAGTTCTTC - - TRBJ2-1 TRBV20-1
CASSVSHYNEQFF TGTGCCAGCAGCGTCTCCCACTACAATGAGCAGTTCTTC few - TRBJ2-1 TRBV9
CSAGYSEAGGSDTQYF TGCAGTGCTGGATATAGCGAGGCGGGAGGGTCAGATACGCAGTATTTT - TRBD2 TRBJ2-3 TRBV20-1
CSAPLAGGKADTQYF TGCAGTGCTCCCCTAGCGGGAGGGAAGGCAGATACGCAGTATTTT few TRBD2 TRBJ2-3 TRBV20-1
CSVDDSTDTQYF TGCAGCGTTGATGACAGCACAGATACGCAGTATTTT - - TRBJ2-3 TRBV29-1
CSARAGATNEKLFF TGCAGTGCTAGAGCCGGGGCAACTAATGAAAAACTGTTTTTT few - TRBJ1-4 TRBV20-1
CASSEGAGYTF TGTGCCAGCAGCGAGGGGGCTGGCTACACCTTC - TRBD1 TRBJ1-2 TRBV25-1
CASSRSTGANYGYTF TGTGCCAGCAGTCGATCGACAGGGGCTAACTATGGCTACACCTTC - TRBD1 TRBJ1-2 TRBV6-5
CSAPGLAGQTYEQYF TGCAGTGCTCCGGGACTAGCGGGTCAGACCTACGAGCAGTACTTC - TRBD2 TRBJ2-7 TRBV20-1
CSVEDRSYERYF TGCAGCGTGGAGGACAGATCCTACGAGCGGTACTTC - - TRBJ2-5 TRBV29-1
CAWSVHPETQYF TGTGCCTGGAGTGTACACCCCGAGACCCAGTACTTC - - TRBJ2-5 TRBV30
CASSELAGGADEQFF TGTGCCAGCAGTGAGCTAGCGGGAGGAGCGGATGAGCAGTTCTTC - TRBD2 TRBJ2-1 TRBV2
CGASVSGQGRYEQYF TGCGGTGCTAGTGTTTCCGGACAGGGGAGGTACGAGCAGTACTTC - TRBD1 TRBJ2-7 TRBV20-1
CASSPSGGFQETQYF TGTGCCAGCAGCCCTAGCGGGGGGTTCCAAGAGACCCAGTACTTC - TRBD2 TRBJ2-5 TRBV5-4
CASSLVGTGPVEQYF TGTGCCAGCAGCTTAGTAGGGACAGGTCCGGTCGAGCAGTACTTC - TRBD1 TRBJ2-7 TRBV7-9
CASSHPPWSSGSSDTQYF TGCGCCAGCAGCCATCCCCCCTGGTCTAGCGGGAGTTCAGATACGCAGTATTTT - TRBD2 TRBJ2-3 TRBV4-1
CASSYSEGLVGGYTF TGTGCCAGCAGTTACTCGGAGGGGCTGGTTGGTGGCTACACCTTC - - TRBJ1-2 TRBV6-2/TRBV6-3
CSVDDPGQRNQPQHF TGCAGCGTTGATGATCCGGGACAGCGAAATCAGCCCCAGCATTTT - TRBD1 TRBJ1-5 TRBV29-1
CASSVAGTLNEQFF TGTGCCAGCAGCGTAGCCGGGACTCTCAATGAGCAGTTCTTC few - TRBJ2-1 TRBV9
CASSLRGTSGRRNEQFF TGTGCCAGCAGTTTACGAGGGACTAGCGGGAGGAGGAATGAGCAGTTCTTC - TRBD2 TRBJ2-1 TRBV27
CAISSGTVDYGYTF TGTGCCATCAGTTCGGGGACGGTAGACTATGGCTACACCTTC few - TRBJ1-2 TRBV10-3
CSAKDRGRYNEQYF TGCAGCGCAAAAGACAGGGGGAGATACAATGAGCAGTACTTC - TRBD1 TRBJ2-7 TRBV29-1
CATLRGGRETYGYTF TGTGCCACCCTAAGGGGTGGCAGGGAGACCTATGGCTACACCTTC few - TRBJ1-2 TRBV6-6
CASHVSDGKNIQYF TGTGCCAGCCATGTATCGGATGGTAAAAACATTCAGTACTTC - - TRBJ2-4 TRBV5-4
CASSMTSSSYNEQFF TGTGCCAGCAGTATGACTAGTAGTAGTTACAATGAGCAGTTCTTC few - TRBJ2-1 TRBV27
CAISEGVGTLVYEQYF TGTGCCATCAGTGAGGGAGTGGGCACTTTAGTCTACGAGCAGTACTTC - - TRBJ2-7 TRBV10-3
CSANRDMPYEQYF TGCAGTGCCAACCGGGACATGCCCTACGAGCAGTACTTC - - TRBJ2-7 TRBV20-1
CASKEDLRGDEQFF TGTGCCAGCAAGGAGGACTTACGGGGCGATGAGCAGTTCTTC - - TRBJ2-1 TRBV6-2/TRBV6-3
CASIREGRTDTQYF TGTGCCAGCATCCGGGAGGGGCGTACAGATACGCAGTATTTT - TRBD2 TRBJ2-3 TRBV5-5
CAATGGLAGISYNKQFF TGTGCCGCAACAGGGGGCTTAGCGGGAATTTCCTACAATAAGCAGTTCTTC - - TRBJ2-1 TRBV6-1
CASSLVRLATDTQYF TGCGCCAGCAGCTTGGTACGGTTAGCCACAGATACGCAGTATTTT once - TRBJ2-3 TRBV5-1